This paragraph reports one T cell receptor beta chain. These data are taken from a study of blood T cell repertoires in COVID-19. Study summary: The United States, Italy and Spain supplied acute and convalescent COVID-19 samples. In each case, the material was cDNA or gDNA derived from T cells, B-cell-depleted T cells, or PBMCs.

The germline CDR1 and CDR2 sequences are SQVTM and ANQGSEA. This CDR3 spans 12 amino acids. V dropped 3 bases and J dropped 5 bases, with 10 bases sitting between them. Per the study methods: Estimates of nucleated cell counts were drawn from the amplification of reference gene primers. The protocol was immunoSEQ multiplex PCR, while the TCRdb copy is restricted to in-frame clones and leaves out a portion. Clone size and V and J calls were adopted from that table, with D and trimming inferred from the DNA. The sample has about 190,000 clones, roughly 82% seen once. Sequencing was done on a sample of peripheral blood. The chain joins TRBV29-1 to TRBJ2-5, with D possibly matching TRBD1 (5 bases). The TCR sequence derives from a young woman with acute or convalescent COVID-19. The CDR3: CSVEQKGETQYF. The CDR3 coding sequence is TGCAGCGTTGAGCAAAAGGGGGAGACCCAGTACTTC. Supplemented by reference TRBV29-1 and TRBJ2-5, the full variable domain reads SAVISQKPSRDICQRGTSLTIQCQVDSQVTMMFWYRQQPGQSLTLIATANQGSEATYESGFVIDKFPISRPNLTFSTLTVSNMSPEDSSIYLCSVEQKGETQYFGPGTRLLVL.